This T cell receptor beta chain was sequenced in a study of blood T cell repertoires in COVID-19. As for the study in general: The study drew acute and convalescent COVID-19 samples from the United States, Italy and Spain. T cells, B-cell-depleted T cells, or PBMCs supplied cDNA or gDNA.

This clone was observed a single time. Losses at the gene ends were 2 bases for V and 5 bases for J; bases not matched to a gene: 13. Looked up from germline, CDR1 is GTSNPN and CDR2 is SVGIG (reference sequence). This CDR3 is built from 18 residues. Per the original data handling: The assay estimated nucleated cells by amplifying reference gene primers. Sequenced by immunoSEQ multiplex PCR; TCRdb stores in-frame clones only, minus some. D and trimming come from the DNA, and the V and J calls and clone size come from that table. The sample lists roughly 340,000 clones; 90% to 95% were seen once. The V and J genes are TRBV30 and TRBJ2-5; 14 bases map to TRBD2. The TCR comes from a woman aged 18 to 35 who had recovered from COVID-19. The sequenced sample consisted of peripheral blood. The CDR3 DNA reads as TGTGCCTGGAGTAGGGGACTAGCGGGAGTCAGCCATACGGAGACCCAGTACTTC. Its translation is CAWSRGLAGVSHTETQYF. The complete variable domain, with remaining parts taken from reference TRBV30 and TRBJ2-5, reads SQTIHQWPATLVQPVGSPLSLECTVEGTSNPNLYWYRQAAGRGLQLLFYSVGIGQISSEVPQNLSASRPQDRQFILSSKKLLLSDSGFYLCAWSRGLAGVSHTETQYFGPGTRLLVL.